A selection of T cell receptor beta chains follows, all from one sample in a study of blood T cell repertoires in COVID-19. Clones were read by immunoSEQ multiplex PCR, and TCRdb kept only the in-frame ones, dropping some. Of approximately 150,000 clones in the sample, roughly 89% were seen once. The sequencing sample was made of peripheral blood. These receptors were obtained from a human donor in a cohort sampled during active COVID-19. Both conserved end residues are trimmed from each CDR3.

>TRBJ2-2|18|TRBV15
ATSREGSASGGANTGELF
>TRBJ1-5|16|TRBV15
ATSRFQGVQYSNQPQH
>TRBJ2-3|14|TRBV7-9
ASSLALAGDADTQY
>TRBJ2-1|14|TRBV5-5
ASSLDGGGTFNEQF
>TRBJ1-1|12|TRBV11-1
AILSFGGEGEAF
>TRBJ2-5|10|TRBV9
ASSAAGQTQY
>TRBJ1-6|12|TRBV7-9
AGQGVSYNSPLH
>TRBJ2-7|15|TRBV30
AWRPTQGQAFLYEQY
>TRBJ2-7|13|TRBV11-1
ASSLSQAQSYEQY
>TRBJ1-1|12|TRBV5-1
ASSEPQGYTEAF
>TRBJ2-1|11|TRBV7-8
ASSLAETGEQF
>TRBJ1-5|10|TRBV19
ASSIRGGPQH
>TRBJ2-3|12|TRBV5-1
ASSLGLAGSTQY
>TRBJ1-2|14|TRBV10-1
ANGDPGTGGLRGYT
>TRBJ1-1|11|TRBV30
AWTGGGNTEAF
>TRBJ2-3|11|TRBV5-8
ASSFRGTDTQY
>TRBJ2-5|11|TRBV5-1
ASSAGTEETQY
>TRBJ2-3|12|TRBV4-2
ASSQEGTVDTQY
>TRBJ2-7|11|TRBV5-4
ASSFPQTYEQY
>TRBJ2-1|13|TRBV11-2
ASSLISGDYNEQF
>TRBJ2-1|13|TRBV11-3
ASSLGGGTTIEQF
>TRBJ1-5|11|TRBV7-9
ASSLDLSRPQH
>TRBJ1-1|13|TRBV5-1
ASSPPHGGNTEAF
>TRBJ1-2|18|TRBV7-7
ASSPLPGMFPGTGVNGYT
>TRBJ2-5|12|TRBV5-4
ASSRGTEMETQY
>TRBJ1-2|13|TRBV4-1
ASSQPPQGNYGYT
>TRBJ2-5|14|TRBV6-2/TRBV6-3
ASSYGTGGGEETQY
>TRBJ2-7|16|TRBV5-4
ASSLPLRGTANIHEQY
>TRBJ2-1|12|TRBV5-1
ASSLYSRLDEQF
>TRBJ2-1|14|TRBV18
ASSREAGDSYNEQF
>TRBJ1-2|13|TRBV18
ASSTDRDRGYGYT
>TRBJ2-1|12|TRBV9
ASSGRLAGSEQF
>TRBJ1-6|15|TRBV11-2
ASSSAGVTIYNSPLH
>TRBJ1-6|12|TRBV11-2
ASSPGTKNSPLH
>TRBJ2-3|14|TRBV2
ASSEAGSGGSDTQY
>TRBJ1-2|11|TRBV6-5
ASRLQAGYGYT
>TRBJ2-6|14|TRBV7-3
ASSLYRPTGANVLT
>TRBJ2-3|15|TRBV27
ASSFWGGAAGRDTQY
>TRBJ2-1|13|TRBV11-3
ASSAMTGAYNEQF
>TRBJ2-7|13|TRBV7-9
ASSPLGTGNHEQY
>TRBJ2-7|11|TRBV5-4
ASSLDRSYEQY
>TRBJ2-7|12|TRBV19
ASSIVTGGYEQY
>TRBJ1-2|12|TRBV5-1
ASSGEGDSYGYT
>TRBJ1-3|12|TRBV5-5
ASSIRGEGNTIY
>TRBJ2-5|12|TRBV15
ATSRSGLEETQY
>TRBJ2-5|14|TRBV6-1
ASSEAGSGGWETQY
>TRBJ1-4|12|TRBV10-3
AIRPGQTNEKLF
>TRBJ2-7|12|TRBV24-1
ATSDWDSHYEQY
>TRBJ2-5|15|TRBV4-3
ASSQEIRGQGQETQY
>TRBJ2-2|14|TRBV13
ASSSRLAGYTGELF
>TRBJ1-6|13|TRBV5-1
ASSLETGVRSPLH
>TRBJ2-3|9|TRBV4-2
ASSQAGQKY
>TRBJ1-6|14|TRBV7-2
ASSLATDLRHSPLH